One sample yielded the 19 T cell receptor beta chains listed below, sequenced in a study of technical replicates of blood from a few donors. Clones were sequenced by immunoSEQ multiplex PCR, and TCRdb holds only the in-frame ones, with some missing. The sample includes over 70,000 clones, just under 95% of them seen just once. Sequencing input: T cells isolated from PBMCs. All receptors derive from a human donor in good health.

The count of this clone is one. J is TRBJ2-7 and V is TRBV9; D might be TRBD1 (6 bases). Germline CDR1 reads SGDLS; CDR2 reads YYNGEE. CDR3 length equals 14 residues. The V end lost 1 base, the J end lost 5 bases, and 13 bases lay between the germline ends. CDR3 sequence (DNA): TGTGCCAGCAGCGTATCTTCCAGGGGAAACGAGCAGTACTTC. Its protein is CASSVSSRGNEQYF.

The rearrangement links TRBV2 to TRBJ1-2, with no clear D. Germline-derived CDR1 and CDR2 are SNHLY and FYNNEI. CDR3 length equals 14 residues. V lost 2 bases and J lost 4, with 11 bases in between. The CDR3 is CASSETGKAYGYTF. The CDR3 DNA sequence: TGTGCCAGCAGTGAAACGGGGAAGGCCTATGGCTACACCTTC.

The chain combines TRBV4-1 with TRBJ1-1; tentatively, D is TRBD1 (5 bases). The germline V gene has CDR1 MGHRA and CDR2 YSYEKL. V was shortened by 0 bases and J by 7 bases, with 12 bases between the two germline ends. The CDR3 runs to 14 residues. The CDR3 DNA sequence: TGCGCCAGCAGCCAAGATCGGCAGGGCGTTGAAGCTTTCTTT. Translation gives CASSQDRQGVEAFF.

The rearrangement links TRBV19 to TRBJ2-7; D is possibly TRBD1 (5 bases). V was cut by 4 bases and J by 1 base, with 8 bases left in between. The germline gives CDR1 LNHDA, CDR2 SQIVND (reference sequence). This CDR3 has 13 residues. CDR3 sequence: CASSTRTSYEQYF. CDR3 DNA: TGTGCCAGTAGTACCAGGACATCCTACGAGCAGTACTTC.

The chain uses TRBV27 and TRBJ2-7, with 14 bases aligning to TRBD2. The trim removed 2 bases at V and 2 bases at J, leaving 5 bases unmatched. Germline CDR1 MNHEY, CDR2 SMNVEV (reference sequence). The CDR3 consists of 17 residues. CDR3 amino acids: CASSLGTSGSRTYEQYF. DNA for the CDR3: TGTGCCAGCAGTTTAGGGACTAGCGGGAGCAGGACCTACGAGCAGTACTTC.

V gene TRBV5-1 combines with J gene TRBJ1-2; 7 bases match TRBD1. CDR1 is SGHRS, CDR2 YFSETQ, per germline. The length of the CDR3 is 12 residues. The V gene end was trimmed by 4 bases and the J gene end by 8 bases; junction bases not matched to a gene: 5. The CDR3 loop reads CASSIDRAGYTF. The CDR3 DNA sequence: TGCGCCAGCAGCATAGACAGGGCGGGCTACACCTTC.

As DNA, the CDR3 is TGTGCCAGCAGCCTAGCTGGGGAGGTCTATGGCTACACCTTC. This translates into CASSLAGEVYGYTF. This chain joins TRBV11-2 and TRBJ1-2; D gene unclear. V was pared by 5 bases and J by 4 bases, with 14 bases between. This CDR3 comprises 14 residues. Looked up from germline, CDR1 is SGHAT and CDR2 is FQNNGV.

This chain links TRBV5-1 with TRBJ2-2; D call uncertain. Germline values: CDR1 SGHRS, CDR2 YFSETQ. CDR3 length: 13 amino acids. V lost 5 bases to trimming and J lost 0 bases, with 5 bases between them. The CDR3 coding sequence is TGCGCCAGCAGTACAGCGAACACCGGGGAGCTGTTTTTT. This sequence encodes CASSTANTGELFF.

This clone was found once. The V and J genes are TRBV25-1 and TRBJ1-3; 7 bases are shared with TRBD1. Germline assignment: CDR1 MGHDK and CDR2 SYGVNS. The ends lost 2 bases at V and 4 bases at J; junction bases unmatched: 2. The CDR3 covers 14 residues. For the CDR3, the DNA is TGTGCCAGCAGTGAAGTGGGACAGGGAAACACCATATATTTT. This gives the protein CASSEVGQGNTIYF.

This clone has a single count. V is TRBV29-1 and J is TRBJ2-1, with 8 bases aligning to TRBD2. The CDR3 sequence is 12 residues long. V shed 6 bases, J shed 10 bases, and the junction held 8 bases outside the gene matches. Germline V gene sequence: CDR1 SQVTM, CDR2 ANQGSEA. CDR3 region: CSVNKGLAEQFF. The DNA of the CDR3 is TGCAGCGTCAACAAAGGACTAGCAGAGCAGTTCTTC.

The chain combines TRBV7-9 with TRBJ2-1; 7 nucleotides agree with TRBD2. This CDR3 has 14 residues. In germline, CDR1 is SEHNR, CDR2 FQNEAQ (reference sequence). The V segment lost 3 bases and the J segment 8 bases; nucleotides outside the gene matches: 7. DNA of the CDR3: TGTGCCAGCAGCTTTGGGAGCGGGACCGATGAGCAGTTCTTC. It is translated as CASSFGSGTDEQFF.

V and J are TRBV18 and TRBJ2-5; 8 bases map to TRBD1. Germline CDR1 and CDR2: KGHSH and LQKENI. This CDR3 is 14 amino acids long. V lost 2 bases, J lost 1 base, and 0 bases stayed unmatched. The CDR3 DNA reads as TGTGCCAGCTCACCAGGACAGGGCCAAGAGACCCAGTACTTC. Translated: CASSPGQGQETQYF.

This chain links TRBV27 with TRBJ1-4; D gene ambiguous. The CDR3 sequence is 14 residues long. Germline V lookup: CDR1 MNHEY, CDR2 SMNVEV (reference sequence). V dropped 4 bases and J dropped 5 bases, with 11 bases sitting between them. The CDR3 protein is CASSSTITNEKLFF. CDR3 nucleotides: TGTGCCAGCAGTTCCACAATTACCAATGAAAAACTGTTTTTT.

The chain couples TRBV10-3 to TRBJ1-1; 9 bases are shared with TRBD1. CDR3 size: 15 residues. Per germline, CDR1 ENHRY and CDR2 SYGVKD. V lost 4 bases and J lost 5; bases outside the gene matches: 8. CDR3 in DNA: TGTGCCATCAGTGGGTTACAGGGGGCAGGTACTGAAGCTTTCTTT. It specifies CAISGLQGAGTEAFF.

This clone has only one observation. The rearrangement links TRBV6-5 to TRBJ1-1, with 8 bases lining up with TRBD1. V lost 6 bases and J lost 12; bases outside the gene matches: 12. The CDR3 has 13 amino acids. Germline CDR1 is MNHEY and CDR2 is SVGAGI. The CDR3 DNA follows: TGTGCCAGCAGCGTACCAGGGGGCCGAGAAACTTTCTTT. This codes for CASSVPGGRETFF.

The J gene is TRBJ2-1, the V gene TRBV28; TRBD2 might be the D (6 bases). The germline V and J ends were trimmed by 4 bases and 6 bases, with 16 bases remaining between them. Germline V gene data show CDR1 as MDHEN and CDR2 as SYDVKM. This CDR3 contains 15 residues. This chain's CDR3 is CASSSHMTRSNEQFF. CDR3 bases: TGTGCCAGCAGTTCTCATATGACTAGATCCAATGAGCAGTTCTTC.

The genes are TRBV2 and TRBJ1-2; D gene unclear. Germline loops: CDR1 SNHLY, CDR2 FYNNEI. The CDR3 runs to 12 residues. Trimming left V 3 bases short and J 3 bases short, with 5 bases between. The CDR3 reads CASSDRYYGYTF. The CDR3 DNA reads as TGTGCCAGCAGTGACCGGTACTATGGCTACACCTTC.

The CDR3, as DNA: TGTGCCAGCAGCCCCGACCCCTGGACTAGCGGGAGGGATAGCGAGCAGTACTTC. Its protein is CASSPDPWTSGRDSEQYF. The chain couples TRBV5-4 to TRBJ2-7; 15 nucleotides agree with TRBD2. The CDR3 extends over 18 amino acids. Germline lookup yields CDR1 SGHNT and CDR2 YYREEE (reference sequence). The V gene end was trimmed by 4 bases and the J gene end by 6 bases; junction bases not matched to a gene: 14.

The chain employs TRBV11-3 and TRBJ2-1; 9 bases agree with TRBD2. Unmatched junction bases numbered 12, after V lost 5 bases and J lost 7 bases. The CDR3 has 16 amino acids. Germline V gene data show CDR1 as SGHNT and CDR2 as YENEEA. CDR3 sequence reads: CASSAWGAGGRNEQFF. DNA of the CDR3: TGTGCCAGCAGCGCTTGGGGGGCGGGAGGGAGGAATGAGCAGTTCTTC.